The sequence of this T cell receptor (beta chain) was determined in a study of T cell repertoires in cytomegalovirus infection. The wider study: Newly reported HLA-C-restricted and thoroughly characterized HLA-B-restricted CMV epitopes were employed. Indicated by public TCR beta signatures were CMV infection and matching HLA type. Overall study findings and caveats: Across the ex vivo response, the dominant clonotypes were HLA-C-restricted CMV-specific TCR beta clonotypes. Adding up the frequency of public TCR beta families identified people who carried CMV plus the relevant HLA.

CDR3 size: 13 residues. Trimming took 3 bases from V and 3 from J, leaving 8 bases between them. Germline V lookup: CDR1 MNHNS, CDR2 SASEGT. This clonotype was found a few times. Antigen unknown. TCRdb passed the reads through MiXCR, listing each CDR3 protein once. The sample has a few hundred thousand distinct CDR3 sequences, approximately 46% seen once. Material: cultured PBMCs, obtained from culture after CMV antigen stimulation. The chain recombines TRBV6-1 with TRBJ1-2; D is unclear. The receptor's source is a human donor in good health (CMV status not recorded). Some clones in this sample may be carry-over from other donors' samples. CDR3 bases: TGTGCCAGCAGTGATCTCTGGTACTATGGCTACACCTTC. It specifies CASSDLWYYGYTF.